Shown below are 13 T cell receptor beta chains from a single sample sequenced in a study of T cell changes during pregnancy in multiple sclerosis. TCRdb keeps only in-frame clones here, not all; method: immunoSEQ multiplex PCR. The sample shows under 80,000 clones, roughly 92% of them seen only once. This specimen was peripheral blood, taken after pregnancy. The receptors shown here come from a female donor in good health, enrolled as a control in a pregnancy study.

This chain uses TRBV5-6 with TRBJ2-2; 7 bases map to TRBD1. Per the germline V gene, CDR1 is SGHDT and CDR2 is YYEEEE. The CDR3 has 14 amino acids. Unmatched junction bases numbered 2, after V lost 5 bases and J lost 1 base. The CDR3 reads CASRGDRNTGELFF. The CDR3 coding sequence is TGTGCCAGCAGGGGGGACAGGAACACCGGGGAGCTGTTTTTT.

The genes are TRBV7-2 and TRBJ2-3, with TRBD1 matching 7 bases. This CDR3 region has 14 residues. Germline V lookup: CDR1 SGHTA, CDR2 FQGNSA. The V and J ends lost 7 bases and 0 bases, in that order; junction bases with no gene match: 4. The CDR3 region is CASTWDSSTDTQYF. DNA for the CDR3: TGTGCCAGCACTTGGGACAGCAGCACAGATACGCAGTATTTT.

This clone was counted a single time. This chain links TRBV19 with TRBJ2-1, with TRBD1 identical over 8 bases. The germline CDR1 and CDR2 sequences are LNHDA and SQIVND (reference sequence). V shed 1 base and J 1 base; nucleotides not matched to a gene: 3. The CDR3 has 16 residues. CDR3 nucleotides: TGTGCCAGTAGTATAGTAGGGACAGGTTCCTACAATGAGCAGTTCTTC. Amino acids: CASSIVGTGSYNEQFF.

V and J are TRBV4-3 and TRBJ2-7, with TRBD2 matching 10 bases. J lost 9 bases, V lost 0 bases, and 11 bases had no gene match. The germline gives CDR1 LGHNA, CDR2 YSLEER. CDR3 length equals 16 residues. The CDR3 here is CASSQDLASGSLGQYF. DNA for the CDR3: TGCGCCAGCAGCCAAGATTTGGCTAGCGGGAGTCTGGGGCAGTACTTC.

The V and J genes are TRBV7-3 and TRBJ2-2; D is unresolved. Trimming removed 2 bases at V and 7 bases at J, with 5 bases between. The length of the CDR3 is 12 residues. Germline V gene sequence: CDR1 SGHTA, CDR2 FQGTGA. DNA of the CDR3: TGTGCCAGCAGCTTACTAGGCGGGGAGCTGTTTTTT. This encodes CASSLLGGELFF.

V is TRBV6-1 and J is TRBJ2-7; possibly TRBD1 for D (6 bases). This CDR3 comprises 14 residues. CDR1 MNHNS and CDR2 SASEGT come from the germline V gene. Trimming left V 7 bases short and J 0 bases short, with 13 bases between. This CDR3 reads CASIRGVGSYEQYF. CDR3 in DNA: TGTGCCAGCATCAGGGGCGTCGGCTCCTACGAGCAGTACTTC.

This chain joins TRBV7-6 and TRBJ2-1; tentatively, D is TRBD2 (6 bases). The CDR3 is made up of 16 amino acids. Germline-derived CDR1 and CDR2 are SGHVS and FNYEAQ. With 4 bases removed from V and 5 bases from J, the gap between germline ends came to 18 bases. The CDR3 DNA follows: TGTGCCAGCAGCTATAATCCGGGAGTTAGGGACAATGAGCAGTTCTTC. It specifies CASSYNPGVRDNEQFF.

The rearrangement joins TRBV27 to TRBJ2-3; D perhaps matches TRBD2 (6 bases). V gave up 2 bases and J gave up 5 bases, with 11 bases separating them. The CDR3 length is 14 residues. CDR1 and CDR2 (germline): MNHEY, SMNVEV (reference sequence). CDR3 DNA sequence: TGTGCCAGCAGTTTAGGCGGGGCGGGAGATACGCAGTATTTT. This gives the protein CASSLGGAGDTQYF.

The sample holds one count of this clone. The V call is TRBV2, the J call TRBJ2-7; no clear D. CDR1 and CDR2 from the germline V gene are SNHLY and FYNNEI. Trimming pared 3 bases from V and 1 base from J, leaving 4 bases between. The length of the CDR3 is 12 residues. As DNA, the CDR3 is TGTGCCAGCAGTGACAGGTCCTACGAGCAGTACTTC. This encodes CASSDRSYEQYF.

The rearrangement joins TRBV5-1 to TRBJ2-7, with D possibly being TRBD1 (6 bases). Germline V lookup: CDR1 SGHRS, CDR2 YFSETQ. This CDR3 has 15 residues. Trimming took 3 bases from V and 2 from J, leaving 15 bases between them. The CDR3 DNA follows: TGCGCCAGCAGCTCGGACCCAGGGACAACCTACGAGCAGTACTTC. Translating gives CASSSDPGTTYEQYF.

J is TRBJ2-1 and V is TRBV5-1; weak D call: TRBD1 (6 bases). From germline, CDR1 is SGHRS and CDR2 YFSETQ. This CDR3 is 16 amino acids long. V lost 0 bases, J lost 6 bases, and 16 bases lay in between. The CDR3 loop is CASSLAQGFPLNEQFF. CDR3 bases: TGCGCCAGCAGCTTGGCCCAGGGGTTCCCACTCAATGAGCAGTTCTTC.

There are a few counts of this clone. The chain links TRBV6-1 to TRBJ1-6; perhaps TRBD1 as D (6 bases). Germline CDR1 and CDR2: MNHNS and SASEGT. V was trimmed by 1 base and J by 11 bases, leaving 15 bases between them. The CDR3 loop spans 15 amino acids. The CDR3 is CASSEGVQGLTPLHF. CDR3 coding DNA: TGTGCCAGCAGTGAAGGGGTACAGGGCCTGACACCCCTCCACTTT.

CDR3 sequence (DNA): TGTGCCAGCAGTTACTCCTCAGGGGTCTCGGGGCATGGCTACACCTTC. Protein product: CASSYSSGVSGHGYTF. This chain joins TRBV6-5 and TRBJ1-2; D might be TRBD1 (6 bases). The V gene lost 0 bases and the J gene lost 6 bases, with 17 bases spanning the gap. Germline assignment: CDR1 MNHEY and CDR2 SVGAGI. The CDR3 is made up of 16 amino acids.